Shown below are 26 T cell receptor beta chains from a single sample sequenced in a study of OX40 agonist ivuxolimab in advanced cancers. Assay used: immunoSEQ multiplex PCR; TCRdb lists only in-frame clones, some missing. Of about 40,000 clones in the sample, roughly 86% were seen once. This material consisted of CD4+ or CD8+ T cells sorted from blood, taken in a trial of the OX40 agonist ivuxolimab. The source is an adult with an advanced solid tumor such as melanoma, head and neck, liver or kidney cancer.

This clone was counted a few times. The gene calls are TRBV28 and TRBJ1-2, with D perhaps TRBD1 (5 bases). This CDR3 is 12 amino acids long. Per the germline V gene, CDR1 is MDHEN and CDR2 is SYDVKM. CDR3 protein: CVVGRAGSGYTF. The DNA of the CDR3 is TGTGTGGTGGGCAGGGCGGGCTCAGGCTACACCTTC.

J is TRBJ2-2 and V is TRBV7-3; the match to TRBD1 covers 9 bases. Germline V gives CDR1 SGHTA, CDR2 FQGTGA. The trim removed 5 bases at V and 0 bases at J, leaving 4 bases unmatched. CDR3 size: 16 residues. In DNA form, the CDR3 reads TGTGCCAGCAGCGAACAGGGGGCCGCGAACACCGGGGAGCTGTTTTTT. The encoded protein is CASSEQGAANTGELFF.

The CDR3, as DNA: TGCGCCAGCAGCCGGGACAGCTACGAGCAGTACTTC. Translation gives CASSRDSYEQYF. The rearrangement joins TRBV5-1 to TRBJ2-7; 7 nucleotides match TRBD1. The CDR3 contains 12 residues. V shed 4 bases, J shed 3 bases, and the junction held 1 base outside the gene matches. Germline V gene sequence: CDR1 SGHRS, CDR2 YFSETQ.

The rearrangement joins TRBV5-4 to TRBJ2-7; a weak D match, TRBD2 (5 bases). The CDR3 spans 15 residues. Germline-derived CDR1 and CDR2 are SGHNT and YYREEE (reference sequence). Trimming pared 0 bases from V and 5 bases from J, leaving 15 bases between. CDR3 DNA sequence: TGTGCCAGCAGCTTGGATGGCGGGCTGTTAAACGAGCAGTACTTC. As protein: CASSLDGGLLNEQYF.

The sample holds one count of this clone. The genes are TRBV18 and TRBJ1-5; D is unresolved. This CDR3 region has 17 residues. CDR1 KGHSH and CDR2 LQKENI come from the germline V gene. The V gene lost 4 bases and the J gene lost 2 bases, with 18 bases spanning the gap. The CDR3 DNA sequence: TGTGCCAGCTCACGGTCCGGAGCGGCAGTCGGCAATCAGCCCCAGCATTTT. Translating it yields CASSRSGAAVGNQPQHF.

The V and J genes are TRBV7-9 and TRBJ2-3; D is perhaps TRBD2 (6 bases). Deletions cut 0 bases from V and 8 bases from J, with 24 bases between. The CDR3 has 18 amino acids. CDR1 is SEHNR, CDR2 FQNEAQ, per germline (reference sequence). The CDR3 region has the DNA TGTGCCAGCAGCTTAGCGATCCGGTGGGGGGTGGCGTCAGTTACGCAGTATTTT. Translation gives CASSLAIRWGVASVTQYF.

The chain links TRBV7-9 to TRBJ2-1, with no clear D. The CDR3 totals 14 residues. Trimming took 5 bases from V and 0 from J, leaving 8 bases between them. Germline V gives CDR1 SEHNR, CDR2 FQNEAQ (reference sequence). The CDR3 is CASSRSSSYNEQFF. The DNA for the CDR3 is TGTGCCAGCAGCCGGTCCTCCTCCTACAATGAGCAGTTCTTC.

The genes are TRBV28 and TRBJ2-1, with 9 nucleotides matching TRBD1. CDR1 MDHEN and CDR2 SYDVKM come from the germline V gene. V lost 7 bases to trimming and J lost 9 bases; unmatched junction nucleotides: 16. The length of the CDR3 is 16 residues. The CDR3 sequence is CASNLQQGAYPGEQFF. CDR3 DNA: TGTGCCAGCAACCTTCAACAGGGGGCGTACCCTGGTGAGCAGTTCTTC.

Points on this clone: A clone one base away is much larger, so this may be a read error. The chain uses TRBV11-2 and TRBJ1-6; no definite D call. The CDR3 loop spans 14 amino acids. The germline V and J ends were trimmed by 3 bases and 3 bases, with 6 bases remaining between them. Germline-derived CDR1 and CDR2 are SGHAT and FQNNGV. CDR3 region: CASSFDLYNSPLHF. CDR3 nucleotides: TGTGCCAGCAGCTTCGATCTCTATAATTCACCCCTCCACTTT.

The chain joins TRBV28 to TRBJ1-5; D is ambiguous. The V gene's germline CDR1 is MDHEN and CDR2 SYDVKM. The CDR3 extends over 13 amino acids. V gave up 1 base and J gave up 2 bases, with 3 bases separating them. The CDR3 protein is CASSLLGNQPQHF. For the CDR3, the DNA is TGTGCCAGCAGTTTATTGGGCAATCAGCCCCAGCATTTT.

The gene calls are TRBV7-9 and TRBJ2-7; 9 nucleotides align to TRBD2. This CDR3 region has 13 residues. Germline V CDR1 and CDR2: SEHNR, FQNEAQ (reference sequence). Unmatched junction bases numbered 1, after V lost 3 bases and J lost 4 bases. The CDR3 bases are TGTGCCAGCAGCTTTAGCGGGAGTTACGAGCAGTACTTC. The encoded protein is CASSFSGSYEQYF.

The V gene is TRBV2, the J gene TRBJ2-3; 7 bases match TRBD2. This CDR3 has 13 amino acids. Germline V lookup: CDR1 SNHLY, CDR2 FYNNEI. The trim removed 11 bases at V and 3 bases at J, leaving 8 bases unmatched. CDR3 residues: CAHSGTLTDTQYF. CDR3 nucleotide sequence: TGTGCCCACAGCGGGACTTTAACAGATACGCAGTATTTT.

The genes are TRBV6-5 and TRBJ2-7, with a tentative D call TRBD2 (5 bases). CDR1 is MNHEY, CDR2 SVGAGI, per germline. The CDR3 consists of 13 residues. Trimming left V 4 bases short and J 6 bases short, with 13 bases between. CDR3 sequence reads: CASSFRGSLEQYF. CDR3 nucleotides: TGTGCCAGCAGTTTTCGGGGATCTCTCGAGCAGTACTTC.

This chain joins TRBV4-1 and TRBJ1-2, with 7 bases aligning to TRBD1. CDR3 length: 15 residues. Trimming at V came to 0 bases and at J to 4 bases, leaving 5 bases not matched to a gene. Looked up from germline, CDR1 is MGHRA and CDR2 is YSYEKL. This chain's CDR3 is CASSQDPRGVYGYTF. The CDR3 DNA reads as TGCGCCAGCAGCCAAGATCCCAGGGGGGTCTATGGCTACACCTTC.

This sequence joins TRBV27 and TRBJ1-5, with D unclear. The CDR3 spans 16 residues. CDR1 and CDR2 (germline): MNHEY, SMNVEV (reference sequence). Trimming pared 2 bases from V and 6 bases from J, leaving 17 bases between. The CDR3 is CASSLNFVGKSQPQHF. The CDR3 DNA sequence: TGTGCCAGCAGTTTAAATTTCGTTGGGAAAAGTCAGCCCCAGCATTTT.

This rearrangement joins TRBV11-2 to TRBJ1-1; D ambiguous. Germline assignment: CDR1 SGHAT and CDR2 FQNNGV. The CDR3 consists of 14 residues. With 1 base removed from V and 1 base from J, the gap between germline ends came to 7 bases. The CDR3 bases are TGTGCCAGCAGCTTAGGTTTTAGGAACACTGAAGCTTTCTTT. As protein: CASSLGFRNTEAFF. Full variable domain (missing parts from reference TRBV11-2 and TRBJ1-1): EAGVAQSPRYKIIEKRQSVAFWCNPISGHATLYWYQQILGQGPKLLIQFQNNGVVDDSQLPKDRFSAERLKGVDSTLKIQPAKLEDSAVYLCASSLGFRNTEAFFGQGTRLTVV.

This chain links TRBV7-9 with TRBJ2-3; TRBD1 is a possible D gene (5 bases). The CDR3 consists of 13 residues. Germline CDR1 SEHNR, CDR2 FQNEAQ (reference sequence). V gave up 1 base and J gave up 6 bases, with 8 bases separating them. DNA for the CDR3: TGTGCCAGCAGCTTAGTGGGGCGGGATACGCAGTATTTT. This gives the protein CASSLVGRDTQYF. The full variable domain, its missing parts supplied by reference TRBV7-9 and TRBJ2-3, is DTGVSQNPRHKITKRGQNVTFRCDPISEHNRLYWYRQTLGQGPEFLTYFQNEAQLEKSRLLSDRFSAERPKGSFSTLEIQRTEQGDSAMYLCASSLVGRDTQYFGPGTRLTVL.

V gene TRBV7-2 combines with J gene TRBJ2-3; 12 nucleotides line up with TRBD2. Germline V CDR1 and CDR2: SGHTA, FQGNSA. The V gene end was trimmed by 8 bases and the J gene end by 4 bases; junction bases not matched to a gene: 4. This CDR3 comprises 14 residues. This CDR3 is CASSTSGSSDTQYF. The CDR3 DNA reads as TGTGCCAGCTCGACTAGCGGGAGCTCAGATACGCAGTATTTT.

Only one count was recorded for this clone. Other DNA sequences from this sample encode an identical CDR3 as well. The V call is TRBV27, the J call TRBJ2-7; TRBD2 might be the D (5 bases). The CDR3 is 13 residues long. V was pared by 5 bases and J by 7 bases, with 15 bases between. Germline CDR1 reads MNHEY; CDR2 reads SMNVEV (reference sequence). The CDR3 coding sequence is TGTGCCAGCAGTCATAATCCTAGCTATGAGCAGTACTTC. This codes for CASSHNPSYEQYF.

The gene calls are TRBV6-1 and TRBJ1-6, with 7 bases that match TRBD1. Germline V gives CDR1 MNHNS, CDR2 SASEGT. This CDR3 comprises 14 residues. Trimming cost V 6 bases and J 7 bases; bases outside gene matches: 6. The CDR3 is CASRGGQTNSPLHF. The CDR3 nucleotides are TGTGCCAGCAGGGGGGGACAGACGAATTCACCCCTCCACTTT.

The chain uses TRBV30 and TRBJ2-3; D is undetermined. In germline, CDR1 is GTSNPN, CDR2 SVGIG (reference sequence). The CDR3 has 13 amino acids. V was pared by 4 bases and J by 0 bases, with 8 bases between. In nucleotides, the CDR3 is TGTGCCTGGACCCATTCTAGCACAGATACGCAGTATTTT. Residues: CAWTHSSTDTQYF.

The table lists this clone with a few counts. The V and J genes are TRBV5-1 and TRBJ1-6; tentative D call: TRBD1 (5 bases). The germline gives CDR1 SGHRS, CDR2 YFSETQ. Deletions cut 0 bases from V and 12 bases from J, with 13 bases between. There are 14 residues in the CDR3. Here the CDR3 reads CASSLGQGKGPLHF. The CDR3 bases are TGCGCCAGCAGCTTGGGCCAGGGAAAGGGACCCCTCCACTTT. Full variable domain (rest looked up from reference TRBV5-1 and TRBJ1-6): KAGVTQTPRYLIKTRGQQVTLSCSPISGHRSVSWYQQTPGQGLQFLFEYFSETQRNKGNFPGRFSGRQFSNSRSEMNVSTLELGDSALYLCASSLGQGKGPLHFGNGTRLTVT.

This clone qualifies as medium-sized. The rearrangement uses TRBV4-1 and TRBJ1-4; 7 positions agree with TRBD1. Germline V gene data show CDR1 as MGHRA and CDR2 as YSYEKL. Germline trimming cut 1 base from V and 7 bases from J; bases unmatched to any gene: 0. This CDR3 has 13 amino acids. The CDR3 loop is CASSQAGGEKLFF. CDR3 nucleotides: TGCGCCAGCAGCCAAGCAGGGGGTGAAAAACTGTTTTTT.

The CDR3 here is CASSFVVGTEETQYF. CDR3 bases: TGTGCCAGCAGCTTTGTTGTGGGCACCGAGGAGACCCAGTACTTC. This chain links TRBV7-2 with TRBJ2-5; D ambiguous. CDR1 is SGHTA and CDR2 is FQGNSA in the germline V gene. V was clipped by 3 bases and J by 5 bases, with 16 bases between them. This CDR3 is 15 amino acids long.

On this clone itself: The same CDR3 arises from other DNA sequences in this sample as well. The genes are TRBV18 and TRBJ2-3; D ambiguous. The V end lost 2 bases, the J end lost 3 bases, and 3 bases lay between the germline ends. Germline-derived CDR1 and CDR2 are KGHSH and LQKENI. This CDR3 has 12 residues. The CDR3 region has the DNA TGTGCCAGCTCACCAGGTACAGATACGCAGTATTTT. This gives the protein CASSPGTDTQYF.

This clone was counted only a few times. The V and J genes are TRBV13 and TRBJ2-7; D might be TRBD1 (7 bases). From germline, CDR1 is PRHDT and CDR2 FYEKMQ (reference sequence). The CDR3 length is 16 residues. Trimming removed 3 bases from V and 1 base from J, with 16 bases in between. CDR3 residues: CASSLRRGRGSYEQYF. CDR3 bases: TGTGCCAGCAGCTTGAGGCGGGGCAGGGGGTCCTACGAGCAGTACTTC.